The clone carrying this TCR beta chain was found a few times. Its antigen remains unidentified. This record comes from a study of cytomegalovirus exposure and HLA in healthy donors. Study details: The roughly 110 validation repertoires used the same platform as the 550 to 850 first-cohort repertoires (as reported by a later analysis).

General study results and limits: Cytomegalovirus association was assigned to about 150 TCR beta chains.

Germline-derived CDR1 and CDR2 are SGHTA and FQGNSA. The CDR3 consists of 14 residues. Trimming removed 2 bases at V and 4 bases at J, with 9 bases between. Clones were sequenced by immunoSEQ multiplex PCR, and TCRdb holds only the in-frame ones, with some missing. This table holds 190,000 or so clones, about 86% found once. The study drew the donors from its 120-subject validation cohort, separate from the approximately 700-subject first cohort. This clonotype originated in a woman aged 18-29 years in good health and CMV-seropositive. Source material: PBMCs. The V and J genes are TRBV7-2 and TRBJ1-5; possible D gene TRBD1, 6 bases. CDR3 nucleotides: TGTGCCAGCAGCTTATCAGGGGTTAATCAGCCCCAGCATTTT. Translating it yields CASSLSGVNQPQHF. Using reference TRBV7-2 and TRBJ1-5 for the parts outside the CDR3, the full variable domain is GAGVSQSPSNKVTEKGKDVELRCDPISGHTALYWYRQSLGQGLEFLIYFQGNSAPDKSGLPSDRFSAERTGGSVSTLTIQRTQQEDSAVYLCASSLSGVNQPQHFGDGTRLSIL.